This T cell receptor beta chain was observed in a study of T cell repertoires in cytomegalovirus infection. Study information: CMV epitopes, recently identified HLA-C-restricted and well-studied HLA-B-restricted, were used. Carrying CMV and the relevant HLA type showed in public TCR beta signatures.

This clonotype was observed many times. Its specificity is not known. Germline loops: CDR1 SGHTA, CDR2 FQGNSA. V was trimmed by 1 base and J by 8 bases, leaving 20 bases between them. This CDR3 is built from 16 residues. TCRdb used MiXCR to reprocess the reads, holding one entry per CDR3 protein. Here the sample spans 700,000 to 900,000 distinct CDR3 sequences, 25% to 35% being singletons. Points from the study as a whole: Individuals carrying CMV plus the relevant HLA were identified by cumulative frequency of public TCR beta families. Ex vivo, HLA-C-restricted CMV-specific TCR beta clonotypes prevailed over the rest of the response.

The chain recombines TRBV7-2 with TRBJ1-1; D is perhaps TRBD1 (6 bases). Sequenced material: cultured CD8+ T cells from PBMCs, taken from culture after CMV antigen stimulation. The sequence was collected from a human donor in good health (CMV status not recorded). Some clones in this sample may be carry-over from other donors' samples. The CDR3 nucleotides are TGTGCCAGCAGCTTAGTTGCCCCGACAGGCTCCACCGAAGCTTTCTTT. Encoded protein: CASSLVAPTGSTEAFF. Full variable domain (outside the CDR3, taken from reference TRBV7-2 and TRBJ1-1): GAGVSQSPSNKVTEKGKDVELRCDPISGHTALYWYRQSLGQGLEFLIYFQGNSAPDKSGLPSDRFSAERTGGSVSTLTIQRTQQEDSAVYLCASSLVAPTGSTEAFFGQGTRLTVV.